Reported below is one TCR beta chain. The antigen remains undetermined. The whole isolated RNA underwent reverse transcription, so sequencing captured expressed TCRB transcripts. Method: immunoSEQ multiplex PCR; TCRdb's copy keeps in-frame clones and lacks some. The table shows some 410,000 clones, with 11% occurring only once. The data derive from a study of beta chain features in type 1 diabetes. For the study at large: Patient and healthy donor groups were alike in age, gender and cell yields. Study-level results: There was a moderate but significant shortening of TCRB CDR3s in all four CD4+ subsets of Type 1 diabetes patients. Compared with healthy donors, patients appeared to share more similar naive, central memory and regulatory TCRB repertoires.

The germline gives CDR1 MDHEN, CDR2 SYDVKM. Trimming removed 2 bases from V and 3 bases from J, with 7 bases in between. The CDR3 is 13 residues long. The rearrangement joins TRBV28 to TRBJ1-2; D call uncertain. Sequencing input: naive CD4+ T cells from blood. The source of this sequence is a young woman in good health. As DNA, the CDR3 is TGTGCCAGCAGTTTAGGGGTCGACTATGGCTACACCTTC. This codes for CASSLGVDYGYTF.